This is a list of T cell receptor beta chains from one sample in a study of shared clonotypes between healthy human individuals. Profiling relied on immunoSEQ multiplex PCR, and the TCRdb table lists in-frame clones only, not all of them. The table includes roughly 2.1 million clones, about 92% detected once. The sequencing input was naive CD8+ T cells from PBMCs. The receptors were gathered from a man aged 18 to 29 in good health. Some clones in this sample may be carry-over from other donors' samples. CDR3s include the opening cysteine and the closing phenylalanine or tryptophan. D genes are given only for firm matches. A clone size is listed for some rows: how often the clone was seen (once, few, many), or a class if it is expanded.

CDR3: CASRGRDRAFGGYTF
DNA: TGTGCCAGCAGGGGCAGAGACAGGGCCTTCGGAGGCTACACCTTC
size: once
J: TRBJ1-2
V: TRBV27
D: TRBD1

CDR3: CASSPRGPSNYGYTF
DNA: TGTGCCAGCAGCCCGAGGGGGCCTTCTAACTATGGCTACACCTTC
size: NA
J: TRBJ1-2
V: TRBV7-2
D: TRBD1

CDR3: CASSLRRVAGVEQFF
DNA: TGTGCCAGCAGCCTCCGCAGGGTAGCGGGAGTTGAGCAGTTCTTC
size: NA
J: TRBJ2-1
V: TRBV7-9
D: TRBD2

CDR3: CASISEQGAYEQYF
DNA: TGTGCCAGCATCTCCGAACAGGGGGCCTACGAGCAGTACTTC
size: NA
J: TRBJ2-7
V: TRBV7-9
D: TRBD1

CDR3: CASSGGTPYYNEQFF
DNA: TGTGCCAGCAGCGGCGGGACTCCTTATTACAATGAGCAGTTCTTC
size: NA
J: TRBJ2-1
V: TRBV7-9
D: NA

CDR3: CASSHGTSGFEQFF
DNA: TGTGCCAGCAGCCACGGGACTAGCGGGTTTGAGCAGTTCTTC
size: NA
J: TRBJ2-1
V: TRBV7-8
D: TRBD2

CDR3: CASSQDRGLVLNTGELFF
DNA: TGTGCCAGCAGCCAAGATAGGGGACTAGTTTTGAACACCGGGGAGCTGTTTTTT
size: NA
J: TRBJ2-2
V: TRBV14
D: TRBD2

CDR3: CASSPTTGEGSSVEYF
DNA: TGTGCCAGCAGTCCCACGACAGGGGAAGGGTCCAGTGTGGAGTACTTC
size: NA
J: TRBJ2-5
V: TRBV28
D: TRBD1

CDR3: CSVEDIAAEAFF
DNA: TGCAGCGTTGAAGACATAGCCGCTGAAGCTTTCTTT
size: few
J: TRBJ1-1
V: TRBV29-1
D: NA

CDR3: CASSPRTGADTQYF
DNA: TGCGCCAGCAGCCCCCGGACAGGGGCAGATACGCAGTATTTT
size: NA
J: TRBJ2-3
V: TRBV4-3
D: TRBD1

CDR3: CASSSLRGRTEAFF
DNA: TGTGCCAGCAGCTCTCTCAGGGGCCGGACTGAAGCTTTCTTT
size: few
J: TRBJ1-1
V: TRBV5-6
D: NA

CDR3: CAISDLGELFF
DNA: TGTGCCATCTCCGACCTCGGGGAGCTGTTTTTT
size: NA
J: TRBJ2-2
V: TRBV19
D: NA

CDR3: CASSSGTGVIPNTGELFF
DNA: TGTGCCAGCAGCTCCGGGACAGGGGTGATCCCCAACACCGGGGAGCTGTTTTTT
size: NA
J: TRBJ2-2
V: TRBV7-3
D: TRBD1

CDR3: CAWSGGTFSTDTQYF
DNA: TGTGCCTGGAGTGGAGGCACCTTTAGCACAGATACGCAGTATTTT
size: NA
J: TRBJ2-3
V: TRBV30
D: NA

CDR3: CASSQDLGLAPRLAKNIQYF
DNA: TGCGCCAGCAGCCAAGATCTAGGGCTAGCGCCCCGATTAGCCAAAAACATTCAGTACTTC
size: NA
J: TRBJ2-4
V: TRBV4-3
D: NA

CDR3: CASSLMRSMNTEAFF
DNA: TGTGCCAGCAGTTTAATGAGGAGCATGAACACTGAAGCTTTCTTT
size: NA
J: TRBJ1-1
V: TRBV28
D: NA

CDR3: CASSLGNQPQHF
DNA: TGTGCCAGCAGCTTAGGAAATCAGCCCCAGCATTTT
size: few
J: TRBJ1-5
V: TRBV13
D: NA

CDR3: CSVNGQGEKFTEAFF
DNA: TGCAGCGTTAACGGACAGGGTGAGAAGTTTACTGAAGCTTTCTTT
size: NA
J: TRBJ1-1
V: TRBV29-1
D: TRBD1

CDR3: CAIKVEEWTYGYTF
DNA: TGTGCCATCAAGGTCGAGGAGTGGACCTATGGCTACACCTTC
size: NA
J: TRBJ1-2
V: TRBV10-3
D: NA

CDR3: CASSLRLAGAGSSYNEQFF
DNA: TGTGCCAGCAGCTTGAGACTAGCGGGAGCCGGGAGCTCCTACAATGAGCAGTTCTTC
size: NA
J: TRBJ2-1
V: TRBV7-8
D: TRBD2

CDR3: CASSIRDSRETQYF
DNA: TGTGCCAGCAGCATCCGGGACAGTCGAGAGACCCAGTACTTC
size: NA
J: TRBJ2-5
V: TRBV7-9
D: TRBD1

CDR3: CASSPSGEQYF
DNA: TGTGCCAGCAGCCCTAGCGGCGAGCAGTACTTC
size: NA
J: TRBJ2-7
V: TRBV11-2
D: TRBD2

CDR3: CATSRTRPPSGANVLTF
DNA: TGTGCCACCAGCAGGACTAGACCCCCTTCTGGGGCCAACGTCCTGACTTTC
size: NA
J: TRBJ2-6
V: TRBV15
D: NA

CDR3: CASSQAEGVEQFF
DNA: TGCGCCAGCAGCCAAGCCGAGGGAGTAGAGCAGTTCTTC
size: NA
J: TRBJ2-1
V: TRBV4-3
D: NA

CDR3: CASSPWGQGAAYEQYF
DNA: TGTGCCAGCAGCCCCTGGGGACAGGGGGCCGCCTACGAGCAGTACTTC
size: once
J: TRBJ2-7
V: TRBV13
D: TRBD1

CDR3: CASGEAGQALPYGYTF
DNA: TGTGCCAGCGGAGAAGCCGGACAGGCTCTCCCCTATGGCTACACCTTC
size: once
J: TRBJ1-2
V: TRBV2
D: TRBD1

CDR3: CASSPGLAYEQYF
DNA: TGCGCCAGCAGCCCCGGACTTGCCTACGAGCAGTACTTC
size: NA
J: TRBJ2-7
V: TRBV5-1
D: NA

CDR3: CASGLGHQIPDTQYF
DNA: TGTGCTAGTGGTTTGGGGCACCAAATCCCAGATACGCAGTATTTT
size: NA
J: TRBJ2-3
V: TRBV12-5
D: NA

CDR3: CASSAQGRTNYGYTF
DNA: TGTGCCAGCAGTGCCCAGGGCCGGACTAACTATGGCTACACCTTC
size: NA
J: TRBJ1-2
V: TRBV2
D: NA

CDR3: CASSQGLAGDEQFF
DNA: TGTGCCAGTAGCCAGGGACTAGCGGGGGATGAGCAGTTCTTC
size: NA
J: TRBJ2-1
V: TRBV19
D: TRBD2

CDR3: CASSSDYRVDEQFF
DNA: TGTGCCAGCAGTTCGGACTACCGAGTTGATGAGCAGTTCTTC
size: NA
J: TRBJ2-1
V: TRBV28
D: NA

CDR3: CASSMDRGWTEAFF
DNA: TGTGCCAGCAGCATGGACAGGGGTTGGACTGAAGCTTTCTTT
size: NA
J: TRBJ1-1
V: TRBV28
D: TRBD1

CDR3: CASSFSGRAADTQYF
DNA: TGTGCCAGCAGCTTTAGCGGGAGGGCAGCAGATACGCAGTATTTT
size: NA
J: TRBJ2-3
V: TRBV13
D: TRBD2

CDR3: CASSYNGNEQFF
DNA: TGTGCCAGCAGTTATAATGGTAATGAGCAGTTCTTC
size: NA
J: TRBJ2-1
V: TRBV6-5
D: NA

CDR3: CASSDWDRAFYEQYF
DNA: TGTGCCAGCAGTGATTGGGACAGAGCATTCTACGAGCAGTACTTC
size: NA
J: TRBJ2-7
V: TRBV2
D: TRBD1

CDR3: CASSLPSGTSGSSSYNEQFF
DNA: TGTGCCAGCAGCTTACCCTCCGGGACTAGCGGGAGCAGCTCCTACAATGAGCAGTTCTTC
size: NA
J: TRBJ2-1
V: TRBV7-8
D: TRBD2

CDR3: CASSLRTGAYEQYF
DNA: TGTGCCAGCAGCCTTAGGACTGGAGCCTACGAGCAGTACTTC
size: NA
J: TRBJ2-7
V: TRBV13
D: NA

CDR3: CASSLRSGIYNEQFF
DNA: TGTGCCAGCAGCTTACGCTCAGGAATCTACAATGAGCAGTTCTTC
size: NA
J: TRBJ2-1
V: TRBV7-9
D: NA

CDR3: CASSGTLDRVTDTQYF
DNA: TGTGCCAGCAGTGGGACCCTTGACCGGGTCACAGATACGCAGTATTTT
size: NA
J: TRBJ2-3
V: TRBV2
D: NA

CDR3: CASSLEPTGAGREQFF
DNA: TGTGCCAGCAGCCTGGAACCGACAGGGGCGGGGCGTGAGCAGTTCTTC
size: NA
J: TRBJ2-1
V: TRBV11-1
D: TRBD1

CDR3: CSVSGAPGLAEGEQFF
DNA: TGCAGCGTTTCAGGGGCGCCGGGACTCGCGGAGGGTGAGCAGTTCTTC
size: NA
J: TRBJ2-1
V: TRBV29-1
D: NA

CDR3: CASISSSSGGYEQYF
DNA: TGTGCCAGCATTTCGAGTTCTAGCGGTGGCTACGAGCAGTACTTC
size: NA
J: TRBJ2-7
V: TRBV7-9
D: TRBD2